The 23 T cell receptor beta chains listed next were all sequenced from one sample in a study of TIL therapy for anti-PD-1-resistant metastatic lung cancer. The time point: pre-treatment sample, taken before nivolumab and TIL therapy. The immunoSEQ assay was v3. Profiling relied on immunoSEQ multiplex PCR, and the TCRdb table lists in-frame clones only, not all of them. The data show tens of thousands of clones, about 86% seen once. The sequences come from blood, collected at baseline. The receptor source for this set is a person aged 25-85 years with non-small cell lung cancer.

This sequence joins TRBV18 and TRBJ1-3; possibly TRBD1 for D (5 bases). Germline lookup yields CDR1 KGHSH and CDR2 LQKENI. V lost 3 bases, J lost 0 bases, and 9 bases lay in between. This CDR3 comprises 15 residues. CDR3 in amino acids: CASSPRQISGNTIYF. In DNA form, the CDR3 reads TGTGCCAGCTCACCCCGACAGATCTCTGGAAACACCATATATTTT.

The chain couples TRBV7-9 to TRBJ2-3, with unresolved D. This CDR3 comprises 17 residues. The germline V gene has CDR1 SEHNR and CDR2 FQNEAQ (reference sequence). V shed 4 bases and J shed 1 base, with 18 bases lying between them. DNA of the CDR3: TGTGCCAGCAGCTCCCGGATAGAGACATCGGGCACAGATACGCAGTATTTT. Protein: CASSSRIETSGTDTQYF.

The V gene is TRBV4-3, the J gene TRBJ1-4; the D gene is possibly TRBD1 (5 bases). Deletions cut 1 base from V and 8 bases from J, with 11 bases between. CDR1 LGHNA and CDR2 YSLEER come from the germline V gene. CDR3 length equals 14 residues. In DNA form, the CDR3 reads TGCGCCAGCAGCCAAGTGATTCGGGGGGAAAAACTGTTTTTT. Translation: CASSQVIRGEKLFF.

This clone appeared once. V and J are TRBV27 and TRBJ2-7; TRBD2 agrees at 11 bases. Germline CDR1 reads MNHEY; CDR2 reads SMNVEV (reference sequence). The junction had 6 bases not matched to a gene; V was cut back by 3 bases and J by 5 bases. The CDR3 has 15 amino acids. For the CDR3, the DNA is TGTGCCAGCAGTTTCGCTAGCGGGAGGCTTCACGAGCAGTACTTC. The encoded protein is CASSFASGRLHEQYF.

This chain connects TRBV6-5 to TRBJ1-1; TRBD1 matches 7 bases. J lost 0 bases, V lost 2 bases, and 6 bases had no gene match. The length of the CDR3 is 16 residues. Germline CDR1 and CDR2: MNHEY and SVGAGI. In DNA form, the CDR3 reads TGTGCCAGCAGTTACGGGACAGCTAATGTGAACACTGAAGCTTTCTTT. Translation gives CASSYGTANVNTEAFF.

The V gene is TRBV3-1 (or the pseudogene TRBV3-2), the J gene TRBJ2-5; the match to TRBD2 covers 10 bases. The CDR3 runs 15 residues. Germline CDR1 LGHDT, CDR2 YNNKEL (reference sequence). J gave up 2 bases and V 4 bases, and 4 bases lay outside the gene matches. DNA for the CDR3: TGTGCCAGCAGCCTCCAAGCGGGGGGGCAAGAGACCCAGTACTTC. Translation gives CASSLQAGGQETQYF.

V and J are TRBV28 and TRBJ2-3; D is possibly TRBD2 (6 bases). Germline V lookup: CDR1 MDHEN, CDR2 SYDVKM. V was pared by 3 bases and J by 1 base, with 11 bases between. This CDR3 comprises 15 residues. This CDR3 reads CASSFLRERTDTQYF. CDR3 nucleotides: TGTGCCAGCAGTTTTCTCCGGGAGCGCACAGATACGCAGTATTTT.

The CDR3 protein is CASRCGTSPYTSGANVLTF. For the CDR3, the DNA is TGTGCAAGTCGCTGTGGGACTAGCCCCTACACCTCTGGGGCCAACGTCCTGACTTTC. V is TRBV12-2 and J is TRBJ2-6; TRBD2 is the table's D call, not checked against the DNA. TRBV12-2 is a pseudogene locus. This CDR3 is 19 amino acids long.

The gene calls are TRBV18 and TRBJ1-5; TRBD1 aligns across 7 bases. The V gene's germline CDR1 is KGHSH and CDR2 LQKENI. The CDR3 consists of 16 residues. The ends lost 1 base at V and 3 bases at J; junction bases unmatched: 6. For the CDR3, the DNA is TGTGCCAGCTCACCACAAGGGCAGGGGGACAATCAGCCCCAGCATTTT. It is translated as CASSPQGQGDNQPQHF. Supplemented by reference TRBV18 and TRBJ1-5, the full variable domain reads NAGVMQNPRHLVRRRGQEARLRCSPMKGHSHVYWYRQLPEEGLKFMVYLQKENIIDESGMPKERFSAEFPKEGPSILRIQQVVRGDSAAYFCASSPQGQGDNQPQHFGDGTRLSIL.

This clone appeared a single time. The rearrangement uses TRBV24-1 and TRBJ2-5, with 12 nucleotides matching TRBD2. Trimming at V came to 3 bases and at J to 5 bases, leaving 6 bases not matched to a gene. The germline gives CDR1 KGHDR, CDR2 SFDVKD. The CDR3 is 16 residues long. CDR3 bases: TGTGCCACCAGTGATCCTAGCGGGGGGGCCGCCGAGACCCAGTACTTC. It specifies CATSDPSGGAAETQYF.

The V gene is TRBV11-3, the J gene TRBJ1-2, with a tentative D call TRBD1 (6 bases). CDR3 length: 16 amino acids. Trimming shortened V by 0 bases and J by 2 bases, and 13 bases separated the two germline ends. Germline V gene data show CDR1 as SGHNT and CDR2 as YENEEA. CDR3 sequence (DNA): TGTGCCAGCAGCTTAGATCGGGGGGCCGACAACTATGGCTACACCTTC. Amino acid sequence: CASSLDRGADNYGYTF.

The V and J genes are TRBV6-5 and TRBJ2-7; no firm D call. The ends were cut back, 7 bases at V and 3 bases at J, with 13 bases in the middle. This CDR3 contains 13 residues. Germline loops: CDR1 MNHEY, CDR2 SVGAGI. The CDR3 region is CASTSWLDYEQYF. CDR3 nucleotide sequence: TGTGCCAGCACTAGTTGGCTGGACTACGAGCAGTACTTC.

This rearrangement joins TRBV23-1 to TRBJ2-3; possibly TRBD1 for D (7 bases). TRBV23-1 is designated an ORF whose function remains uncertain. The CDR3 is made up of 15 amino acids. V was pared by 3 bases and J by 7 bases, with 17 bases between. The chain's CDR3 is CASSQEGQGGNTQYF. The CDR3 DNA reads TGCGCCAGCAGTCAGGAGGGTCAGGGGGGAAATACGCAGTATTTT.

This clone occurred once. This chain connects TRBV9 to TRBJ2-5, with 7 bases matching TRBD1. Germline-derived CDR1 and CDR2 are SGDLS and YYNGEE. The CDR3 runs to 16 residues. V gave up 0 bases and J gave up 8 bases; unmatched junction bases: 13. CDR3 sequence (DNA): TGTGCCAGCAGCGTAGCGGAGGCAGGGGGACAAGGAACCCAGTACTTC. Encoded protein: CASSVAEAGGQGTQYF.

The gene calls are TRBV6-5 and TRBJ2-4; 7 bases match TRBD2. Looked up from germline, CDR1 is MNHEY and CDR2 is SVGAGI. The CDR3 loop spans 15 amino acids. The V segment lost 4 bases and the J segment 3 bases; nucleotides outside the gene matches: 6. The CDR3 DNA is TGTGCCAGCAGTTTAGCGGGCGCCATCAAAAACATTCAGTACTTC. Translated, it gives CASSLAGAIKNIQYF.

The chain has TRBV5-1 and TRBJ1-1; the match to TRBD1 covers 7 bases. Per germline, CDR1 SGHRS and CDR2 YFSETQ. The V segment lost 4 bases and the J segment 1 base; nucleotides outside the gene matches: 4. The CDR3 contains 14 residues. In DNA form, the CDR3 reads TGCGCCAGCAGCGGCGGGACAGCGAACACTGAAGCTTTCTTT. It yields the protein CASSGGTANTEAFF.

The chain combines TRBV3-1 (or the pseudogene TRBV3-2) with TRBJ1-3; the D gene is possibly TRBD1 (5 bases). The CDR3 covers 17 residues. V lost 4 bases and J 0 bases, leaving 16 bases between the germline ends. Germline assignment: CDR1 LGHDT and CDR2 YNNKEL (reference sequence). This chain's CDR3 is CASSLYLQGLSGNTIYF. In DNA, the CDR3 is TGTGCCAGCAGCCTATATCTCCAGGGTCTCTCTGGAAACACCATATATTTT.

The chain uses TRBV5-1 and TRBJ2-4, with D possibly being TRBD1 (5 bases). The CDR3 loop spans 13 amino acids. Germline lookup yields CDR1 SGHRS and CDR2 YFSETQ. V lost 5 bases to trimming and J lost 0 bases, with 6 bases between them. The CDR3 loop reads CASRTEAKNIQYF. CDR3 DNA sequence: TGCGCCAGCAGGACAGAAGCCAAAAACATTCAGTACTTC.

The gene calls are TRBV10-2 and TRBJ2-6; TRBD1 matches 8 bases. The CDR3 is made up of 15 amino acids. The V segment lost 6 bases and the J segment 0 bases; nucleotides outside the gene matches: 1. Germline V CDR1 and CDR2: WSHSY, SAAADI. CDR3 bases: TGCGCCAGCAGGACAGGGGACTCTGGGGCCAACGTCCTGACTTTC. Protein: CASRTGDSGANVLTF.

V and J are TRBV5-1 and TRBJ2-5, with 7 bases matching TRBD2. From germline, CDR1 is SGHRS and CDR2 YFSETQ. This CDR3 is built from 13 residues. The junction had 6 bases not matched to a gene; V was cut back by 5 bases and J by 5 bases. Written as DNA, the CDR3 is TGCGCCAGCAGGGGGGGGGATCGTGAGACCCAGTACTTC. Translating it yields CASRGGDRETQYF.

The chain employs TRBV7-9 and TRBJ1-5; TRBD1 agrees at 9 bases. Trimming removed 5 bases from V and 2 bases from J; junction bases left unmatched: 10. The CDR3 runs to 17 residues. CDR1 and CDR2 from the germline V gene are SEHNR and FQNEAQ (reference sequence). The CDR3 loop is CASSRNTGGLGNQPQHF. For the CDR3, the DNA is TGTGCCAGCAGCCGCAATACAGGGGGCTTAGGCAATCAGCCCCAGCATTTT.

The gene calls are TRBV28 and TRBJ2-1, with D possibly TRBD2 on 5 matching bases. Germline values: CDR1 MDHEN, CDR2 SYDVKM. The CDR3 extends over 14 amino acids. V shed 2 bases and J shed 0 bases, with 5 bases lying between them. The CDR3 DNA reads as TGTGCCAGCAGTTTAGGGAGCTCCTACAATGAGCAGTTCTTC. The encoded protein is CASSLGSSYNEQFF.

The V call is TRBV3-1 (or the pseudogene TRBV3-2), the J call TRBJ2-3; 12 positions agree with TRBD1. Germline assignment: CDR1 LGHDT and CDR2 YNNKEL (reference sequence). Trimming removed 4 bases from V and 8 bases from J; junction bases left unmatched: 4. This CDR3 is 14 amino acids long. The chain's CDR3 is CASSPGTGGGTQYF. The CDR3 bases are TGTGCCAGCAGCCCAGGGACAGGGGGCGGTACGCAGTATTTT.